This T cell receptor beta chain appears in the sequencing data of a study of T cell clonality in common variable immunodeficiency. Study-wide points: Fewer deletions and N-nucleotide insertions were reportedly seen in common variable immunodeficiency TCR beta sequences. Compared with healthy controls, CVID subjects showed increased TCRbeta clonality, mostly in about a third.

V was shortened by 1 base and J by 3 bases, with 7 bases between the two germline ends. CDR1 SGHTA and CDR2 FQGNSA come from the germline V gene. This CDR3 spans 14 amino acids. Libraries were prepared by immunoSEQ multiplex PCR; TCRdb keeps only in-frame clonotypes and omits some of them. The data list about 15,000 clones, none observed once; approximately 12% falls to the top ten. CVID subjects had received replacement immunoglobulin for at least one year. No CVID subject was ill or on immunomodulatory drugs when sampled. Each donor provided about 4.5 to 8.5 ml of heparinized whole blood. This clone was seen only a few times. What it binds is not known. From the germline J gene comes the end of the CDR3, since the read stops 3 residues before it.

This receptor was obtained from a human donor with common variable immunodeficiency. Source material: peripheral blood mononuclear cells. The J gene is TRBJ1-5, the V gene TRBV7-2; maybe TRBD1 (5 bases). The part of the CDR3 DNA that was read is TGTGCCAGCAGCTTAGGCAGGGTCAATCAGCCC. This translates into CASSLGRVNQP. The entire CDR3 protein is CASSLGRVNQPQHF.